The 8 T cell receptor beta chains listed next were all sequenced from one sample in a study of cytomegalovirus exposure and HLA in healthy donors. Primers: 60 Vbeta forward and 13 Jbeta reverse. Profiling relied on immunoSEQ multiplex PCR, and the TCRdb table lists in-frame clones only, not all of them. The sample comprises tens of thousands of clones, 84% of which are singletons, and approximately 2.3% rests with the top ten. The sample taken for sequencing was PBMCs. All receptors come from a young man in good health and CMV-seronegative.

This chain joins TRBV7-2 and TRBJ2-2, with 9 bases aligning to TRBD2. This CDR3 contains 18 residues. V was pared by 5 bases and J by 1 base, with 11 bases of the junction left unmatched. Germline V gene lookup returns CDR1 SGHTA and CDR2 FQGNSA. Here the CDR3 reads CASSRGTSLLLNTGELFF. In nucleotides, the CDR3 is TGTGCCAGCAGCCGAGGGACTAGCCTCCTATTGAACACCGGGGAGCTGTTTTTT.

The V gene is TRBV30, the J gene TRBJ2-3; the D is unclear. The length of the CDR3 is 13 residues. Germline V gene sequence: CDR1 GTSNPN, CDR2 SVGIG (reference sequence). With 4 bases removed from V and 0 bases from J, the gap between germline ends came to 8 bases. CDR3 bases: TGTGCCTGGACCCTTTCTAGCACAGATACGCAGTATTTT. It is translated as CAWTLSSTDTQYF.

The chain couples TRBV7-9 to TRBJ1-4; D is undetermined. The CDR3 totals 18 residues. V shed 2 bases and J shed 8 bases, with 24 bases lying between them. Per germline, CDR1 SEHNR and CDR2 FQNEAQ (reference sequence). The CDR3 sequence: CASSLTSTTITPQEKLFF. DNA for the CDR3: TGTGCCAGCAGCTTAACTTCCACCACGATTACTCCACAGGAAAAACTGTTTTTT.

Written as DNA, the CDR3 is TGCGCCAGCAGCTTACAAGGACAGGGGAACACTGAAGCTTTCTTT. Translating it yields CASSLQGQGNTEAFF. The chain links TRBV5-1 to TRBJ1-1, with TRBD1 identical over 8 bases. Germline assignment: CDR1 SGHRS and CDR2 YFSETQ. The V and J ends lost 2 bases and 1 base, in that order; junction bases with no gene match: 4. The CDR3 length is 15 residues.

The chain recombines TRBV5-4 with TRBJ2-7; the match to TRBD1 covers 10 bases. V lost 3 bases to trimming and J lost 3 bases; unmatched junction nucleotides: 6. The CDR3 runs 15 residues. CDR1 and CDR2 (germline): SGHNT, YYREEE (reference sequence). Here the CDR3 DNA reads TGTGCCAGCAGCTGGTGGGGGACAGGGGACTACGAGCAGTACTTC. This translates into CASSWWGTGDYEQYF.

This rearrangement joins TRBV7-9 to TRBJ2-4, with 9 bases lining up with TRBD1. CDR3 length: 15 amino acids. J gave up 7 bases and V 5 bases, and 9 bases lay outside the gene matches. Germline lookup yields CDR1 SEHNR and CDR2 FQNEAQ (reference sequence). The DNA of the CDR3 is TGTGCCAGCAGCCCTAAACCGGACAGGGGTAACATTCAGTACTTC. Residues: CASSPKPDRGNIQYF.

The chain carries TRBV18 and TRBJ1-1, with a weak D call TRBD1 (5 bases). The CDR3 is 13 amino acids. Trimming shortened V by 0 bases and J by 8 bases, and 10 bases separated the two germline ends. The germline V gene encodes CDR1 KGHSH and CDR2 LQKENI. The CDR3 DNA reads as TGTGCCAGCTCACCACCGGCAGGGTTAGAAGCTTTCTTT. Translated, it gives CASSPPAGLEAFF.

This chain links TRBV10-2 with TRBJ1-1; perhaps TRBD1 as D (6 bases). This CDR3 region has 11 residues. CDR1 and CDR2 (germline): WSHSY, SAAADI. With 8 bases removed from V and 5 bases from J, the gap between germline ends came to 9 bases. In DNA form, the CDR3 reads TGCGCCAGCGAGGGGGGGACTGAAGCTTTCTTT. The encoded protein is CASEGGTEAFF.